The rows below give T cell receptor beta chains drawn from one sample of a study of cytomegalovirus exposure and HLA in healthy donors. Here immunoSEQ multiplex PCR was the method, and the copy in TCRdb shows in-frame clones only, minus some. The data hold approximately 210,000 clones, with around nine tenths observed a single time. Sequencing was carried out using PBMCs. Source of these receptors: a woman younger than 30 in good health and CMV-seronegative. CDR3s include the opening cysteine and the closing phenylalanine or tryptophan. A D gene is named only where the DNA matches it firmly. Size values are once, few and many counts, or a class for expanded clones, and some rows have none.

clone size: -; V gene: TRBV2; D gene: TRBD2; J gene: TRBJ2-5; CDR3 DNA: TGTGCCAGCAGCGATGGGACTAGCGGGGGGGAGACCCAGTACTTC; CDR3 protein: CASSDGTSGGETQYF
clone size: -; V gene: TRBV29-1; D gene: -; J gene: TRBJ1-1; CDR3 DNA: TGCAGCGCTGCCTGGACAGCGATGAACACTGAAGCTTTCTTT; CDR3 protein: CSAAWTAMNTEAFF
clone size: -; V gene: TRBV19; D gene: -; J gene: TRBJ1-5; CDR3 DNA: TGTGCCAGTAGTATTTCAGTTACAGGGAATCAGCCCCAGCATTTT; CDR3 protein: CASSISVTGNQPQHF
clone size: -; V gene: TRBV10-3; D gene: -; J gene: TRBJ1-5; CDR3 DNA: TGTGCCATGGGGGGCGGGGGTAGCAATCAGCCCCAGCATTTT; CDR3 protein: CAMGGGGSNQPQHF
clone size: -; V gene: TRBV7-3; D gene: -; J gene: TRBJ2-2; CDR3 DNA: TGTGCCAGCAGCCGCGACAGAGCGAACACCGGGGAGCTGTTTTTT; CDR3 protein: CASSRDRANTGELFF
clone size: -; V gene: TRBV19; D gene: -; J gene: TRBJ1-1; CDR3 DNA: TGTGCCAGTAGTATAAACGGGGTAGACACTGAAGCTTTCTTT; CDR3 protein: CASSINGVDTEAFF
clone size: -; V gene: TRBV5-4; D gene: TRBD2; J gene: TRBJ2-1; CDR3 DNA: TGTGCCAGCAGCGGAGCGGGAGCCGGGGGGGATGAGCAGTTCTTC; CDR3 protein: CASSGAGAGGDEQFF
clone size: -; V gene: TRBV19; D gene: TRBD2; J gene: TRBJ2-5; CDR3 DNA: TGTGCCAGTAGTCAATTTCTAGGGGGCGGGACTAGCGGGACGTACCAAGAGACCCAGTACTTC; CDR3 protein: CASSQFLGGGTSGTYQETQYF
clone size: -; V gene: TRBV11-2; D gene: -; J gene: TRBJ1-2; CDR3 DNA: TGTGCCAGCAGCTTAGGGGTTGGGCCTCTTTATGGCTACACCTTC; CDR3 protein: CASSLGVGPLYGYTF
clone size: -; V gene: TRBV6-5; D gene: -; J gene: TRBJ1-2; CDR3 DNA: TGTGCCAGCAGTTACTCCGGGGTGGGGAACTATGGCTACACCTTC; CDR3 protein: CASSYSGVGNYGYTF
clone size: once; V gene: TRBV6-5; D gene: -; J gene: TRBJ2-2; CDR3 DNA: TGTGCCAGCAGTTACCCCGCCGGGGAGCTGTTTTTT; CDR3 protein: CASSYPAGELFF
clone size: -; V gene: TRBV7-9; D gene: TRBD2; J gene: TRBJ2-1; CDR3 DNA: TGTGCCAGCAGCGCTACTAGCGGGAGGGTGAATGAGCAGTTCTTC; CDR3 protein: CASSATSGRVNEQFF